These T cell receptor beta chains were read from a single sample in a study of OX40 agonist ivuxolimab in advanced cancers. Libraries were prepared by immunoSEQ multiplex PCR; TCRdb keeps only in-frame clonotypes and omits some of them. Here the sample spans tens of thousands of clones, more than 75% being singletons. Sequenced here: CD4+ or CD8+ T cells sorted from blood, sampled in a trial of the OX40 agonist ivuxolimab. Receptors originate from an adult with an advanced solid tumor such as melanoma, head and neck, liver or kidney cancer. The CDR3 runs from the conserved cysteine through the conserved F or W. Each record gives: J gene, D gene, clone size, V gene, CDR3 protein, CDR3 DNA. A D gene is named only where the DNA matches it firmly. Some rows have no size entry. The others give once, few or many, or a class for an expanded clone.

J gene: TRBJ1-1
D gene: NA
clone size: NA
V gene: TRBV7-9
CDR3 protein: CASSADGNTEAFF
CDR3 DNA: TGTGCCAGCAGCGCCGACGGAAACACTGAAGCTTTCTTT

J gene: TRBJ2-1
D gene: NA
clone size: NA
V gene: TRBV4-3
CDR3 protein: CASSLGGAYNEQFF
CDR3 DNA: TGCGCCAGCAGCCTGGGGGGAGCCTACAATGAGCAGTTCTTC

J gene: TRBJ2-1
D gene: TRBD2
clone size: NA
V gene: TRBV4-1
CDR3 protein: CASSQLGTTRYNEQFF
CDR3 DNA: TGCGCCAGCAGCCAACTCGGGACTACTCGTTACAATGAGCAGTTCTTC

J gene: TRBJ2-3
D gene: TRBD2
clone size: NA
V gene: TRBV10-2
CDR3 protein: CASSFSGGIPDTQYF
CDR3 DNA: TGCGCCAGCAGCTTTAGCGGGGGGATCCCCGATACGCAGTATTTT

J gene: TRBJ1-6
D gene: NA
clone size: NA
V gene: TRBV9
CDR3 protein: CASSVGPGSYNSPLHF
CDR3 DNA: TGTGCCAGCAGCGTAGGTCCGGGTAGCTATAATTCACCCCTCCACTTT

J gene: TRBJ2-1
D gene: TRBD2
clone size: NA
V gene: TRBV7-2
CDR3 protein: CASSLGLAGKRSYNEQFF
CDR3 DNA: TGTGCCAGCAGCTTGGGACTAGCGGGAAAACGATCCTACAATGAGCAGTTCTTC

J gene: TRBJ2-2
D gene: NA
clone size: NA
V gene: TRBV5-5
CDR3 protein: CASSLEGANTGELFF
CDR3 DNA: TGTGCCAGCAGCTTGGAAGGGGCGAACACCGGGGAGCTGTTTTTT

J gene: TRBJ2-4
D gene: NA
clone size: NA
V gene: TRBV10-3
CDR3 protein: CAISESLGADIQYF
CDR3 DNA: TGTGCCATCAGTGAGTCCCTAGGGGCGGACATTCAGTACTTC

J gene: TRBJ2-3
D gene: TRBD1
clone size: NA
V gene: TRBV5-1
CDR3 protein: CASSSGSGQGVTDTQYF
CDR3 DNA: TGCGCCAGCAGCTCGGGTTCCGGACAGGGAGTCACAGATACGCAGTATTTT

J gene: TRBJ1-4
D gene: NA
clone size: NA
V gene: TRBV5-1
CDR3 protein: CASRAAGNNEKLFF
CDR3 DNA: TGCGCCAGCCGGGCGGCAGGCAACAATGAAAAACTGTTTTTT

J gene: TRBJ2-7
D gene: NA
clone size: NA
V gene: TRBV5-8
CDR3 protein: CASSSPGLEDYEQYF
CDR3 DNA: TGTGCCAGCAGCTCACCGGGCCTCGAGGACTACGAGCAGTACTTC

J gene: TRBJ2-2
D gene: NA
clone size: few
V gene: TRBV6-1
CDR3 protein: CASGLWAPTGELFF
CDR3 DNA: TGTGCCAGCGGGTTGTGGGCCCCAACCGGGGAGCTGTTTTTT

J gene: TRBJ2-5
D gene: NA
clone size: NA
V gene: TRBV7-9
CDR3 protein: CASSLYDSQETQYF
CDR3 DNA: TGTGCCAGCAGCTTATACGACAGCCAAGAGACCCAGTACTTC

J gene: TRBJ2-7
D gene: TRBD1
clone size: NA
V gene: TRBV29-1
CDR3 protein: CSAGQGYEQYF
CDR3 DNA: TGCAGCGCAGGACAGGGCTACGAGCAGTACTTC

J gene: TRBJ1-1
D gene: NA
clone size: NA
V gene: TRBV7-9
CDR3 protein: CASSPSFQAFF
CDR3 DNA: TGTGCCAGCAGCCCCTCATTTCAAGCTTTCTTT

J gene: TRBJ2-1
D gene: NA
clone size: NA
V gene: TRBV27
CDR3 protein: CASSGQVRFYNEQFF
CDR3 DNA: TGTGCCAGCAGTGGGCAGGTTAGATTCTACAATGAGCAGTTCTTC